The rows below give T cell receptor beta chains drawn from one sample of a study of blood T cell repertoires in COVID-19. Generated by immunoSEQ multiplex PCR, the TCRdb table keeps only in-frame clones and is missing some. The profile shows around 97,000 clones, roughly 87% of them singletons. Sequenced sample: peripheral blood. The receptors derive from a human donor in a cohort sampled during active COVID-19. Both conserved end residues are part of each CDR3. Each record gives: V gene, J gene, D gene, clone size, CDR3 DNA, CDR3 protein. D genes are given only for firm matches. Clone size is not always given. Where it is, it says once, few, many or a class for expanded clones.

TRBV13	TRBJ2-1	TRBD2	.	TGTGCCAGCAGCGCGGGACTAGCGGGGGGAAACTACAATGAGCAGTTCTTC	CASSAGLAGGNYNEQFF
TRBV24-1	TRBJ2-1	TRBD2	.	TGTGCCACCAGTGCCTTTACCGGGGGGGGTGAGCAGTTCTTC	CATSAFTGGGEQFF
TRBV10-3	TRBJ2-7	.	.	TGTGCCATCAGCGAGGGACAAGTATACGAGCAGTACTTC	CAISEGQVYEQYF
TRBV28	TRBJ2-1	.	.	TGTGCCAGCAGTGCTCAATTGACAGCCCCGGTGGACAATGAGCAGTTCTTC	CASSAQLTAPVDNEQFF
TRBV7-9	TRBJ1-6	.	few	TGTGCCAGCAGCCAGGGGCCCAATAATTCACCCCTCCACTTT	CASSQGPNNSPLHF
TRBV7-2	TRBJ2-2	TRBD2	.	TGTGCCAGCAGCTCAGGACTAGCGGTCCTCACCGGGGAGCTGTTTTTT	CASSSGLAVLTGELFF
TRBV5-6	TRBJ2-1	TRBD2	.	TGTGCCAGCAGCGAGACTAGCGGGAGCTACAATGAGCAGTTCTTC	CASSETSGSYNEQFF
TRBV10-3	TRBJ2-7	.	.	TGTGCCACAACAGGGCGCTCCTACGAGCAGTACTTC	CATTGRSYEQYF
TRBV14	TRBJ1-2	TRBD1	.	TGTGCCAGCAGCCGCCCCCGGGACAGAAGTAAGATAATAATAGTAAACTATGGCTACACCTTC	CASSRPRDRSKIIIVNYGYTF
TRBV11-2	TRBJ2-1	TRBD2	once	TGTGCCAGCAGCTTAGTCGGGAGGGCCTCCAATGAGCAGTTCTTC	CASSLVGRASNEQFF
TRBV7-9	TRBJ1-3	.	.	TGTGCCAGCAGTTCTCCTCTACCGACAGTCTCTGGAAACACCATATATTTT	CASSSPLPTVSGNTIYF
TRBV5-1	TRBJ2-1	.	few	TGCGCCAGCAGCTTGGGGTCAGACAATGAGCAGTTCTTC	CASSLGSDNEQFF
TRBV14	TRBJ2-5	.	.	TGTGCCAGCAGCCAACTAAATGATCAAGAGACCCAGTACTTC	CASSQLNDQETQYF
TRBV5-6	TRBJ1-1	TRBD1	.	TGTGCCAGCAGCTTGCAGGGGGTCGGCACTGAAGCTTTCTTT	CASSLQGVGTEAFF
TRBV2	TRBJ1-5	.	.	TGTGCCAGCACCTCTACCGACATTCAGCCCCAGCATTTT	CASTSTDIQPQHF
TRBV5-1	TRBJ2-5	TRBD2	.	TGCGCCAGCAGCTTAGCGGGACTAACGGCACTAGAGACCCAGTACTTC	CASSLAGLTALETQYF
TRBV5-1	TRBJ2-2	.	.	TGCGCCAGCAGCTTCGACAGCCCGAACACCGGGGAGCTGTTTTTT	CASSFDSPNTGELFF
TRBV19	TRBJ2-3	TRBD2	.	TGTGCCAGTAGTATAGGGAGCGGGGGCCCCCCTAGCACAGATACGCAGTATTTT	CASSIGSGGPPSTDTQYF
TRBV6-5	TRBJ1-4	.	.	TGTGCCAGCAGTACCGACAGGTCCGAGGCGGAAAAACTGTTTTTT	CASSTDRSEAEKLFF
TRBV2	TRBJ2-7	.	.	TGTGCCAGCAGTGAATTCCACGGAGCGAGGTACGAGCAGTACTTC	CASSEFHGARYEQYF
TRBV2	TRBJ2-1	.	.	TGTGCCAGCAGTGAAGCATTTGCTAGCTATGAGCAGTTCTTC	CASSEAFASYEQFF
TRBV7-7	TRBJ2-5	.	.	TGTGCTAGCAGCTTAAATAAAGAGACCCAGTACTTC	CASSLNKETQYF
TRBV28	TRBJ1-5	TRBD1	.	TGTGCCAGCAGTTTCCCTGGGACAGATAGCAATCAGCCCCAGCATTTT	CASSFPGTDSNQPQHF
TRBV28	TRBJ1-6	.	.	TGTGCCAGCAGTTTATTTTCTCGTCGGGGGATCTCCTATAATTCACCCCTCCACTTT	CASSLFSRRGISYNSPLHF
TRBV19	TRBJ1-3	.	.	TGTGCCAGTAGTCCCACCCCTACCATCTCTGGAAACACCATATATTTT	CASSPTPTISGNTIYF
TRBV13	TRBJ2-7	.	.	TGTGCCAGCAGCTTAAGGAGGTACGAGCAGTACTTC	CASSLRRYEQYF
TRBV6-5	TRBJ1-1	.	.	TGTGCCAGCACTCCTACGGTTGAAGCTTTCTTT	CASTPTVEAFF
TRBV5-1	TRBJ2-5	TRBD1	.	TGCGCCAGCAGCTTGGGTGGGACAGCTAAAGAGACCCAGTACTTC	CASSLGGTAKETQYF
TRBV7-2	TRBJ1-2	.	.	TGTGCCAGCAGCTTAGGGGTTGGGTATTCTAGCTATGGCTACACCTTC	CASSLGVGYSSYGYTF
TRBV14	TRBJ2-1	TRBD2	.	TGTGCCAGCAACCCGTCCGGGCGGGGGGGGTACAATGAGCAGTTCTTC	CASNPSGRGGYNEQFF
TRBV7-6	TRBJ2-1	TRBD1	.	TGTGCCAGCAGCTTAGAACAGGGGACCCTCAATGAGCAGTTCTTC	CASSLEQGTLNEQFF
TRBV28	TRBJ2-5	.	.	TGTGCCAGCAGTTTTACGATGGGACACCTCCAAGAGACCCAGTACTTC	CASSFTMGHLQETQYF